Following are 11 T cell receptor beta chains from one sample sequenced in a study of blood T cell repertoires in COVID-19. The method was immunoSEQ multiplex PCR; TCRdb's version includes in-frame clones alone and lacks a portion of them. The sample yields 150,000 to 200,000 clones, 70% to 85% seen once. The source material was PBMCs or T cells enriched from blood (not recorded which). Source of these receptors: a woman in her fifties or sixties who had recovered from COVID-19.

The genes are TRBV28 and TRBJ2-7; 9 nucleotides align to TRBD2. V lost 7 bases, J lost 3 bases, and 4 bases stayed unmatched. Germline V CDR1 and CDR2: MDHEN, SYDVKM. The CDR3 sequence is 13 residues long. The DNA of the CDR3 is TGTGCCAGCATTCCTAGCGGGAACTACGAGCAGTACTTC. This encodes CASIPSGNYEQYF.

The genes are TRBV3-1 (or the pseudogene TRBV3-2) and TRBJ1-1; no definite D call. This CDR3 spans 15 amino acids. The V gene's germline CDR1 is LGHDT and CDR2 YNNKEL (reference sequence). V lost 0 bases, J lost 4 bases, and 12 bases lay in between. CDR3 bases: TGTGCCAGCAGCCAAGAAGGCGGTTTGAGCACTGAAGCTTTCTTT. Encoded protein: CASSQEGGLSTEAFF.

The rearrangement links TRBV10-3 to TRBJ2-2; 7 positions match TRBD1. The CDR3 has 15 residues. Trimming removed 4 bases from V and 4 bases from J; junction bases left unmatched: 6. Germline values: CDR1 ENHRY, CDR2 SYGVKD. The CDR3 loop reads CAISAATGTTGELFF. CDR3 DNA: TGTGCCATCAGTGCGGCGACAGGGACCACCGGGGAGCTGTTTTTT.

This rearrangement joins TRBV5-5 to TRBJ2-7; TRBD1 might be the D (5 bases). V shed 4 bases and J shed 0 bases, with 17 bases lying between them. The CDR3 is made up of 16 amino acids. Germline loops: CDR1 SGHKS, CDR2 YYEKEE (reference sequence). CDR3 protein: CASSLLGQGSSYEQYF. Written as DNA, the CDR3 is TGTGCCAGCAGCCTGCTGGGTCAGGGAAGCTCCTACGAGCAGTACTTC. The full variable domain, rest sourced from reference TRBV5-5 and TRBJ2-7, is DAGVTQSPTHLIKTRGQQVTLRCSPISGHKSVSWYQQVLGQGPQFIFQYYEKEERGRGNFPDRFSARQFPNYSSELNVNALLLGDSALYLCASSLLGQGSSYEQYFGPGTRLTVT.

The gene calls are TRBV2 and TRBJ2-1, with 13 bases fitting TRBD2. The germline CDR1 and CDR2 sequences are SNHLY and FYNNEI. V dropped 2 bases and J dropped 9; count of bases not matched to a gene: 4. This CDR3 contains 15 residues. CDR3 sequence: CASSETSGRAAEQFF. As DNA, the CDR3 is TGTGCCAGCAGTGAAACTAGCGGGAGGGCGGCTGAGCAGTTCTTC.

This clone was recorded a few times. The chain links TRBV6-1 to TRBJ1-5; possibly TRBD1 for D (5 bases). The germline V and J ends were trimmed by 2 bases and 0 bases, with 11 bases remaining between them. CDR3 length: 16 residues. CDR1 and CDR2 (germline): MNHNS, SASEGT. Here the CDR3 DNA reads TGTGCCAGCAGTGAAACAACAGGTTATAGCAATCAGCCCCAGCATTTT. This sequence encodes CASSETTGYSNQPQHF.

The V call is TRBV18, the J call TRBJ2-3, with 13 positions matching TRBD2. Germline lookup yields CDR1 KGHSH and CDR2 LQKENI. Trimming cost V 9 bases and J 5 bases; bases outside gene matches: 8. The length of the CDR3 is 15 residues. CDR3 bases: TGTGCCAGTTGTGGACTAGCGGGAGCCTTAGATACGCAGTATTTT. Its protein is CASCGLAGALDTQYF.

V usage is TRBV5-1 and J usage is TRBJ2-5; D may be TRBD2 (7 bases). The CDR3 has 14 residues. Germline loops: CDR1 SGHRS, CDR2 YFSETQ. V lost 3 bases and J lost 5, with 14 bases in between. The CDR3 DNA follows: TGCGCCAGCAGCTCCGGGCGGGGGCTGGAGACCCAGTACTTC. It codes for CASSSGRGLETQYF.

The chain employs TRBV24-1 and TRBJ2-1, with 13 bases matching TRBD2. The CDR3 extends over 16 amino acids. The trim removed 4 bases at V and 10 bases at J, leaving 9 bases unmatched. Germline values: CDR1 KGHDR, CDR2 SFDVKD. Here the CDR3 DNA reads TGTGCCACCAGTGACCGTGGACTAGCGGGAGATTGGGAGCAGTTCTTC. Translated: CATSDRGLAGDWEQFF.

V and J are TRBV4-2 and TRBJ2-1, with D unclear. Germline CDR1 reads LGHNA; CDR2 reads YNFKEQ. The CDR3 totals 16 residues. V was trimmed by 0 bases and J by 8 bases, leaving 17 bases between them. DNA of the CDR3: TGTGCCAGCAGCCAAGAGGTAGCTGCCCTAGGAGATGAGCAGTTCTTC. This codes for CASSQEVAALGDEQFF.

This clone was found a few times. The chain is built from TRBV9 and TRBJ2-1, with a weak D call TRBD1 (5 bases). Looked up from germline, CDR1 is SGDLS and CDR2 is YYNGEE. CDR3 length: 14 residues. Deletions cut 0 bases from V and 3 bases from J, with 7 bases between. The CDR3 nucleotides are TGTGCCAGCAGCGTAGCAGGGAACTACAATGAGCAGTTCTTC. It specifies CASSVAGNYNEQFF.